The entry that follows covers one T cell receptor (beta chain) sequence. This clonotype has a count of ten or more. It lacks a known antigen. No base quality information exists; no much larger clone differs at one position. The CDR3 sequence holds 12 residues, the cysteine and phenylalanine included. Only CDR3 DNA is held: 36 bases, read in frame from base 1. Trimming removed 8 bases from V and 2 bases from J; the gene matches leave 6 bases unexplained. CDR1 and CDR2, looked up from the germline V gene (reference sequence), are DFQATT and SNEGSKA. Hyperthyroidism patients were newly diagnosed, were aged 18 to 65 years, and had a disease duration under 2 months. Patients were excluded if they had other autoimmune diseases, uncontrolled infections, pregnancy or lactation. Diagnosis was based on clinical symptoms, serum thyroxine, TRAb, thyroid ultrasound and orbital computed tomography. Trizol reagent was used to extract the total RNA, and its quality was then checked on an Agilent 2100 Bioanalyzer.

For repertoire sequencing, TCR beta CDR3 regions were amplified from RNA transcripts. The first round was an RT-PCR using HTBI primers with the Qiagen OneStep RT-PCR kit, and this first round was followed by a second-round multiplex PCR, then size selection and purification. The libraries underwent paired-end sequencing with 100 bp reads on an Illumina HiSeq2000. Per the original workflow: SOAPnuke was used to process the reads, removing any read that contained adapters or uncalled bases, had a mean Phred below 15, or lacked an exact match to the constant primer or identifier. High-quality paired reads were merged with COPE v1.2.5. Each unique nucleotide sequence was treated as a clonotype, and MiTCR v1.1 was used to align the clonotypes to the IMGT TRB V, D and J references. The analysis was limited to V-J combinations with a frequency above 0.0001, which together covered roughly 99% of repertoires. For each V-J combination, a TCR clonal expansion and chaos score was defined as the ratio of F50 clonal expansion to chaos observed in the TCRdist matrix. Welch's t-statistics and random forest were used to reduce the features to around 13 V-J combinations, which were then used as input to a naive Bayes classifier. The Morisita-Horn index was used to measure how similar the thyroid and blood repertoires were. TCRdb trimmed public reads at Q25 via fastp, called clones via MiXCR and kept in-frame beta chains. Entries that share a CDR3 protein sequence are merged under the most common genes and DNA. None of the V and J calls come from the authors' own analysis; TCRdb made them. The sample table contains over a million distinct CDR3 sequences; only one count was recorded for approximately 35% of them. The ten biggest clones cover roughly 10% of the sample.

These data belong to a study of Graves' ophthalmopathy and Graves' hyperthyroidism (dated by TCRdb to the late 2010s). General notes on the study: Hyperthyroidism was considered stable if no progression to ophthalmopathy occurred within 18 months of follow-up. The study used TCR beta repertoire signatures to distinguish Graves' ophthalmopathy from Graves' hyperthyroidism and to predict progression to ophthalmopathy. An independent validation cohort comprised 18 hyperthyroidism patients and about 16 patients who later progressed from hyperthyroidism to ophthalmopathy. T-cell repertoires of thyroid tissue and blood were compared in six hyperthyroidism patients. Once sampling was done, hyperthyroidism patients were given methimazole at a starting dose of 30 mg daily, while ophthalmopathy patients were given high-dose intravenous methylprednisolone. In total, 135 blood samples were TCR-sequenced: 43 ophthalmopathy, under 80 hyperthyroidism and around 17 hyperthyroidism-to-ophthalmopathy patients. A discovery set of 100 patients (around 44 ophthalmopathy, about 58 stable hyperthyroidism) was enrolled to explore V-J signatures distinguishing ophthalmopathy from hyperthyroidism. What the study reported, not specific to this receptor: No statistical method was used to set the sample size in advance, and the investigators knew which group each participant was assigned to. In cross-validation, the 13-signature model distinguished ophthalmopathy from stable hyperthyroidism with 87.88% sensitivity and about 81% specificity, while in the test set the corresponding values were about 80% and 75%. Most expanded thyroid clonotypes with a frequency above 0.001 also appeared in blood, which suggests that blood repertoires may reflect the immune response in the thyroid. In validation, the model predicted ophthalmopathy progression with about 70% sensitivity and roughly 78% specificity; some twelve predicted patients were CT-confirmed with GO in a median of around 6 months.

The chain was built from TRBV20-1 and TRBJ2-7; 7 of the junction bases match TRBD1. The sequenced sample was peripheral blood or thyroid tissue (not recorded which). The TCR comes from an adult man with Graves' hyperthyroidism. CDR3 sequence: CSKGASPYEQYF. The bases are TGCAGTAAGGGGGCGTCTCCCTACGAGCAGTACTTC.